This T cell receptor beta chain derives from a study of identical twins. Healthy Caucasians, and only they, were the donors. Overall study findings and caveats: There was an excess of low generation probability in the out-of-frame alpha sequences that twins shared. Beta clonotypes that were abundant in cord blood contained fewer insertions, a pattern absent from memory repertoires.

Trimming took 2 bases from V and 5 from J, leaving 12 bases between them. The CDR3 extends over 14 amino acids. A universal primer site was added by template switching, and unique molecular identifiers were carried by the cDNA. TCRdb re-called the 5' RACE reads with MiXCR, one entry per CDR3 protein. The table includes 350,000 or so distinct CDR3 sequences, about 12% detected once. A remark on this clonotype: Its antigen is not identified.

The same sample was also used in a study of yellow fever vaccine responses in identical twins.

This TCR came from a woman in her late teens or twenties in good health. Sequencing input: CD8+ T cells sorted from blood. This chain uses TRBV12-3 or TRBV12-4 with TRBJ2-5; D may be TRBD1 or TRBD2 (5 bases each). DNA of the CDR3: TGTGCCAGCAGTTTAAGGGACCCGGCGGAGACCCAGTACTTC. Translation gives CASSLRDPAETQYF.